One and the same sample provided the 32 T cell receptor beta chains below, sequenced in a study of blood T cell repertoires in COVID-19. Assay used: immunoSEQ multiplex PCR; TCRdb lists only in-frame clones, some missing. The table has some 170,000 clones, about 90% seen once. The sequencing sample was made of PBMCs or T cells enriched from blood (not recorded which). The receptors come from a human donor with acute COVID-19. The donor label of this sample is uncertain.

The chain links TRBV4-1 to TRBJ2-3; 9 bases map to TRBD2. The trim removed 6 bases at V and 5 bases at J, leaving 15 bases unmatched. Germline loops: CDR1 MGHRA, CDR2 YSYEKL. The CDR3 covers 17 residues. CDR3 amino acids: CASRPVYSGGGLDTQYF. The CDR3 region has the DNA TGCGCCAGCAGACCCGTATATAGCGGGGGAGGGCTAGATACGCAGTATTTT.

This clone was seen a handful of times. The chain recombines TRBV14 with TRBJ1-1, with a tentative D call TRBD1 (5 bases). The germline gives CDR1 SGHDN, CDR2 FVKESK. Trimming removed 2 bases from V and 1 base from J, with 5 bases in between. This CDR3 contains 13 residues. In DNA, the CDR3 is TGTGCCAGCAGCCAAAGGGGGAACACTGAAGCTTTCTTT. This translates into CASSQRGNTEAFF.

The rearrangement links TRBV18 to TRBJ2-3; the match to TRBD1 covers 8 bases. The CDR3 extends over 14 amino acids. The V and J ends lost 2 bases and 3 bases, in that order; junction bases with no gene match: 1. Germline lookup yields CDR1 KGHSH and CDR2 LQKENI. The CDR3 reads CASSPGDRTDTQYF. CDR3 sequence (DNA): TGTGCCAGCTCACCAGGGGACAGGACAGATACGCAGTATTTT. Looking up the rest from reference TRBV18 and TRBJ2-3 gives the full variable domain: NAGVMQNPRHLVRRRGQEARLRCSPMKGHSHVYWYRQLPEEGLKFMVYLQKENIIDESGMPKERFSAEFPKEGPSILRIQQVVRGDSAAYFCASSPGDRTDTQYFGPGTRLTVL.

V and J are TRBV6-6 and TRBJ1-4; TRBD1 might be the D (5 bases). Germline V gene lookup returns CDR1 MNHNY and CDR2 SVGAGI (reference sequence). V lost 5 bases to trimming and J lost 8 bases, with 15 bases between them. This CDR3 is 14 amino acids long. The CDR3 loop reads CASSAGLEGEKLFF. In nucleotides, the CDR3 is TGTGCCAGCAGTGCGGGACTAGAGGGAGAAAAACTGTTTTTT.

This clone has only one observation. The CDR3 loop reads CASSTRVTGELFF. The CDR3 DNA follows: TGTGCCAGCAGTACCCGGGTCACCGGGGAGCTGTTTTTT. This chain uses TRBV28 with TRBJ2-2; D is ambiguous. Germline CDR1 and CDR2: MDHEN and SYDVKM. This CDR3 spans 13 amino acids. Trimming removed 5 bases from V and 4 bases from J, with 8 bases in between.

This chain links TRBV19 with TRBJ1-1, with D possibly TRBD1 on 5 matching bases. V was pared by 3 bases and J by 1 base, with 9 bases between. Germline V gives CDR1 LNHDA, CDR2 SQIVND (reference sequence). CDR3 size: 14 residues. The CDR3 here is CASSIGHSNTEAFF. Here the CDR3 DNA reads TGTGCCAGTAGTATTGGACACTCGAACACTGAAGCTTTCTTT.

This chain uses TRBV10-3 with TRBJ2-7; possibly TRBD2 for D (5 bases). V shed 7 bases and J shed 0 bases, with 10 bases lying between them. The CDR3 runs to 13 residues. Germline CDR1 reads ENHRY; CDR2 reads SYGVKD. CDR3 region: CAIKGDSSYEQYF. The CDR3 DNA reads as TGTGCCATCAAGGGAGATAGCTCCTACGAGCAGTACTTC.

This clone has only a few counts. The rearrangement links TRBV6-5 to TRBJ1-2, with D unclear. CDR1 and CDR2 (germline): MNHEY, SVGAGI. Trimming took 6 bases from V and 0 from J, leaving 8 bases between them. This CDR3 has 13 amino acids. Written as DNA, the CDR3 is TGTGCCAGCAGCTACAGAGCTAACTATGGCTACACCTTC. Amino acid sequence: CASSYRANYGYTF.

The CDR3 spells CASSDGGQGFEAFF. DNA for the CDR3: TGCGCCAGCAGTGACGGGGGACAGGGGTTTGAAGCTTTCTTT. J is TRBJ1-1 and V is TRBV10-1, with 10 positions matching TRBD1. CDR3 length equals 14 residues. Per germline, CDR1 WNHNN and CDR2 SYGVQD (reference sequence). V shed 3 bases, J shed 7 bases, and the junction held 5 bases outside the gene matches.

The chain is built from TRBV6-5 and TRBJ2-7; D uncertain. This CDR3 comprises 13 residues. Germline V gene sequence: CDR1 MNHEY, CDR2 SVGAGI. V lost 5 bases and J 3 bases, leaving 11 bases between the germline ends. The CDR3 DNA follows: TGTGCCAGCAGTCTTACCAGTAACTACGAGCAGTACTTC. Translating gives CASSLTSNYEQYF.

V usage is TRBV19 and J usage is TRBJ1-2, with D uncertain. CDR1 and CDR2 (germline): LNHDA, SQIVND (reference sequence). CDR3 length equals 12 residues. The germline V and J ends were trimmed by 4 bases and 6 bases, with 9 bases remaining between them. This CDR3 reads CASSREYDGYTF. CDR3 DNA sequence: TGTGCCAGTAGTAGGGAGTACGATGGCTACACCTTC.

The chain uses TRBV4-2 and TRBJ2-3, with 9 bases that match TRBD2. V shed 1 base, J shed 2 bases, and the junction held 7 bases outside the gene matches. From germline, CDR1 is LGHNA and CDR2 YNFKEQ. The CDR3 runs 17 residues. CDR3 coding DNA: TGTGCCAGCAGCCAAGGTTTGAGCGGGGGGCTCACAGATACGCAGTATTTT. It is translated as CASSQGLSGGLTDTQYF.

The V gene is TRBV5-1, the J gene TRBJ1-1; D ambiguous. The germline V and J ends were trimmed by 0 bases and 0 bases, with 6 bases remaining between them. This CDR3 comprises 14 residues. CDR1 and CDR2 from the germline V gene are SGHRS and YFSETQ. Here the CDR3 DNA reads TGCGCCAGCAGCTTGGGAGTCATGAACACTGAAGCTTTCTTT. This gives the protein CASSLGVMNTEAFF.

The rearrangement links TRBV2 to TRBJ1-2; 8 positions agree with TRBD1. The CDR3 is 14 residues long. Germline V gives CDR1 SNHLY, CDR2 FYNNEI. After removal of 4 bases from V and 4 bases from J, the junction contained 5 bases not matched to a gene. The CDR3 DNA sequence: TGTGCCAGCAGTGTGGACAGGGCTGGCTATGGCTACACCTTC. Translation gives CASSVDRAGYGYTF.

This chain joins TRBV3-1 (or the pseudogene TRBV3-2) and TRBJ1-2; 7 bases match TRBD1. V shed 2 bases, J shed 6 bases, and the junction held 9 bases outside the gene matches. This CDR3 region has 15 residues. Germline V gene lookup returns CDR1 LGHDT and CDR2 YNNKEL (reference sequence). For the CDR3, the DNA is TGTGCCAGCAGCCAACCATCGACAGGGCGCGATGGCTACACCTTC. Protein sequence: CASSQPSTGRDGYTF.

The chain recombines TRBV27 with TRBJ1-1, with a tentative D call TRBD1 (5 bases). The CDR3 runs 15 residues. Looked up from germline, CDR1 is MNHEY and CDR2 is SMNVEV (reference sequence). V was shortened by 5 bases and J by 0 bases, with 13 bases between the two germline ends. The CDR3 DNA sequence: TGTGCCAGCAGTCCCTGGGGGGGAGTGAACACTGAAGCTTTCTTT. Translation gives CASSPWGGVNTEAFF.

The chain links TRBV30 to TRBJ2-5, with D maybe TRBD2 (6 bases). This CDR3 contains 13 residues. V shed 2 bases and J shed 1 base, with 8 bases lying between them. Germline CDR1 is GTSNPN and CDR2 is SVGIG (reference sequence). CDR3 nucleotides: TGTGCCTGGAGTCTGGGGGGCCAAGAGACCCAGTACTTC. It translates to CAWSLGGQETQYF.

The CDR3 loop reads CASNRPGQLNTEAFF. In DNA form, the CDR3 reads TGTGCCAGCAATCGACCGGGACAACTGAACACTGAAGCTTTCTTT. J is TRBJ1-1 and V is TRBV6-5; D might be TRBD1 (6 bases). Germline V gives CDR1 MNHEY, CDR2 SVGAGI. V shed 7 bases and J shed 0 bases, with 15 bases lying between them. The CDR3 is 15 residues long.

CDR3 protein: CASRPISNRGEATF. For the CDR3, the DNA is TGTGCCAGCAGACCGATTTCTAACAGGGGTGAAGCCACCTTC. V usage is TRBV6-5 and J usage is TRBJ1-2, with 7 bases fitting TRBD1. The CDR3 contains 14 residues. After removal of 6 bases from V and 13 bases from J, the junction contained 17 bases not matched to a gene. Germline CDR1 MNHEY, CDR2 SVGAGI.

The CDR3 coding sequence is TGCGCCAGCAGCCCGGGGACAGGGGCCTCTCTCTACGAGCAGTACTTC. As protein: CASSPGTGASLYEQYF. The V call is TRBV5-1, the J call TRBJ2-7; 10 bases fit TRBD1. The germline gives CDR1 SGHRS, CDR2 YFSETQ. This CDR3 contains 16 residues. The ends lost 4 bases at V and 3 bases at J; junction bases unmatched: 10.

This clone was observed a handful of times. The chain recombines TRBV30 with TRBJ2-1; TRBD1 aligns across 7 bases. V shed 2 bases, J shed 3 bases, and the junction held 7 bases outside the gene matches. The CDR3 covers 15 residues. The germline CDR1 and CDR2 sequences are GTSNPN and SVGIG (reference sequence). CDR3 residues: CAWSPPGQDYNEQFF. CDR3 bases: TGTGCCTGGAGTCCTCCCGGACAGGACTACAATGAGCAGTTCTTC. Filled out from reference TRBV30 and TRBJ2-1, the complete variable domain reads SQTIHQWPATLVQPVGSPLSLECTVEGTSNPNLYWYRQAAGRGLQLLFYSVGIGQISSEVPQNLSASRPQDRQFILSSKKLLLSDSGFYLCAWSPPGQDYNEQFFGPGTRLTVL.

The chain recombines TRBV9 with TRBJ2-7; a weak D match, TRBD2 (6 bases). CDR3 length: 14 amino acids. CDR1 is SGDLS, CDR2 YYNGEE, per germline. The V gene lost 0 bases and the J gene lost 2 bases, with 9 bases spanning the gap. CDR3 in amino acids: CASSVGVAAYEQYF. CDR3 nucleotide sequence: TGTGCCAGCAGCGTAGGAGTAGCGGCCTACGAGCAGTACTTC.

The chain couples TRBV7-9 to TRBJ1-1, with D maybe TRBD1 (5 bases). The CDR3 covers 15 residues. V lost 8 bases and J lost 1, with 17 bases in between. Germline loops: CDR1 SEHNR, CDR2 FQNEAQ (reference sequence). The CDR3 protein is CASPRQGASNTEAFF. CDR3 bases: TGTGCCAGCCCCCGGCAGGGCGCCTCGAACACTGAAGCTTTCTTT.

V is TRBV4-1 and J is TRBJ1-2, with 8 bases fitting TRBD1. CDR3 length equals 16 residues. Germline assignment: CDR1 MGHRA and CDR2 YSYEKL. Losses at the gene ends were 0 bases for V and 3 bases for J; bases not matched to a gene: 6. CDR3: CASSQDVRQGHYGYTF. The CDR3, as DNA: TGCGCCAGCAGCCAAGATGTTCGACAGGGGCACTATGGCTACACCTTC.

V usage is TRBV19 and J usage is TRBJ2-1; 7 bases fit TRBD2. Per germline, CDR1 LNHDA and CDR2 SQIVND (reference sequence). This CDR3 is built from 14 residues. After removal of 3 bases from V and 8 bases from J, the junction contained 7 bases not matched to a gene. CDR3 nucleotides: TGTGCCAGTAGTATGGGAGGGCCCGTGGATGAGCAGTTCTTC. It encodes CASSMGGPVDEQFF.

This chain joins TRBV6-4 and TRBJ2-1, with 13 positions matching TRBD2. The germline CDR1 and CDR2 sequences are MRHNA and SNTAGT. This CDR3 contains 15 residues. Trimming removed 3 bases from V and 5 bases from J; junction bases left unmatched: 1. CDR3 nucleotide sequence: TGTGCCAGCAGTGAAGGACTAGCGGGGGACAATGAGCAGTTCTTC. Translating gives CASSEGLAGDNEQFF.

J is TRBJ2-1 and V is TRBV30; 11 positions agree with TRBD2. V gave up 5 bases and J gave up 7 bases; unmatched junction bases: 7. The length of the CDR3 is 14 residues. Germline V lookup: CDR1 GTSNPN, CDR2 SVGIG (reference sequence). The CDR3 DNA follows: TGTGCCTGGGATAGCGGGGGGGGGAGGAATGAGCAGTTCTTC. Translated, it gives CAWDSGGGRNEQFF.

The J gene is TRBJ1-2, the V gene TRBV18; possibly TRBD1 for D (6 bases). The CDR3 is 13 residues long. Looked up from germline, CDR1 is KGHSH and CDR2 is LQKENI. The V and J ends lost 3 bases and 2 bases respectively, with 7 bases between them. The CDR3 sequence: CASSPQGNYGYTF. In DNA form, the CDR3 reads TGTGCCAGCTCACCCCAGGGGAACTATGGCTACACCTTC.

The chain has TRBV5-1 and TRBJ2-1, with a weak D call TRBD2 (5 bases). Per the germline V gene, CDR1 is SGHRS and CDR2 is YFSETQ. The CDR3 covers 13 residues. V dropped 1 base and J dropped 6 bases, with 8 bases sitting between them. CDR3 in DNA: TGCGCCAGCAGCTTGAGAGGGCTCAATGAGCAGTTCTTC. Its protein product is CASSLRGLNEQFF.

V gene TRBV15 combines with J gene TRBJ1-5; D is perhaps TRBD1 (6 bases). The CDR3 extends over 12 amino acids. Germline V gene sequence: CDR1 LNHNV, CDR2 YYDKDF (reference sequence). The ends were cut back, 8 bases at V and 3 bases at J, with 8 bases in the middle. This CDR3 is CATRDNNQPQHF. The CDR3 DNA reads TGTGCCACCCGGGACAACAATCAGCCCCAGCATTTT.

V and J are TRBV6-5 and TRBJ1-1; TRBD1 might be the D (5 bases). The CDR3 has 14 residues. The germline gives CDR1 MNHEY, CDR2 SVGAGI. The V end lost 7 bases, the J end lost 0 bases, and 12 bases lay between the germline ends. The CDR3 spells CASKGMAMNTEAFF. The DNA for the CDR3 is TGTGCCAGCAAGGGGATGGCGATGAACACTGAAGCTTTCTTT.

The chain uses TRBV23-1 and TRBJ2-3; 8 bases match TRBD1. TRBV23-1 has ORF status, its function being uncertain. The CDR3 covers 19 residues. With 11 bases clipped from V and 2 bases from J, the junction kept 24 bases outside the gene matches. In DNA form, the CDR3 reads TGCGCCGGACTATGCGACAGGGGAACCTTGAAAAAGTCCACAGATACGCAGTATTTT. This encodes CAGLCDRGTLKKSTDTQYF.